Listed here is a single T cell receptor (beta chain). What it binds is not known. This record belongs to a study of cytomegalovirus exposure and HLA in healthy donors. Trimming took 4 bases from V and 3 from J, leaving 19 bases between them. There are 16 residues in the CDR3. In germline, CDR1 is SGDLS, CDR2 YYNGEE. Findings of the study overall: Both high specificity and high sensitivity reportedly marked the classifier's diagnosis of cytomegalovirus status. Common viral pathogens seemed, in a later analysis, to connect with several of the most significant clusters. Across donors, sequencing depth was assumed by presence/absence analyses to be roughly uniform. A later analysis linked a missense variant in DCLRE1C to the trimming of TCR beta V and J genes.

Use of 60 Vbeta and 13 Jbeta primers characterized the PCR. Clones were sequenced by immunoSEQ multiplex PCR, and TCRdb holds only the in-frame ones, with some missing. Among some 110,000 clones, 71% were seen once, and the ten largest hold about 2.8%. Sequenced material: PBMCs. The chain combines TRBV9 with TRBJ1-2; D gene uncertain. This clonotype originated in a female donor in good health and CMV-seronegative. CDR3 protein: CASSPYYDVSDYGYTF. The CDR3 DNA follows: TGTGCCAGCAGCCCTTACTATGATGTGAGCGACTATGGCTACACCTTC.